This TCR beta chain originates from a study of identical twins. This CDR3 spans 15 amino acids. Per germline, CDR1 SEHNR and CDR2 FQNEAQ (reference sequence). With 5 bases clipped from V and 3 bases from J, the junction kept 10 bases outside the gene matches. TCRdb analysed the 5' RACE reads with MiXCR anew, one entry per CDR3 protein. The sample has around 570,000 distinct CDR3 sequences, more than 9% seen once; the top ten hold approximately 3.2%. This sample was shared with a second study, whose subject was yellow fever vaccine responses in identical twins.

The material sequenced was PBMCs. The gene calls are TRBV7-9 and TRBJ2-7; 7 nucleotides match TRBD1. The receptor comes from a young woman in good health. The CDR3 bases are TGTGCCAGCAGCCAGCGGACAGGTTCGAACTACGAGCAGTACTTC. Amino acids: CASSQRTGSNYEQYF.